Sequencing of this T cell receptor (beta chain) was carried out in a study of vaccination effects on CD4 cells after COVID-19. Study findings and constraints: In the late period after vaccination, infection- and vaccine-induced clones contracted markedly.

Prior to sequencing, the ViraFEST assay stimulated PBMC with viral peptide pools, which expanded the antigen-specific CD4+ T cells. Subsequent to a culture period of 10 to 11 days, CD4+ T cells were isolated. None of the vaccinated had previously contracted SARS-CoV-2, and their nucleocapsid antibodies tested negative. TCRdb's table, derived via immunoSEQ multiplex PCR, lists solely in-frame clones and lacks some. The sample shows roughly 23,000 clones, approximately 70% of them seen only once. Comments on this clone: As yet, its antigen is unknown.

Germline lookup yields CDR1 SGHAT and CDR2 FQNNGV. The CDR3 sequence is 15 residues long. V was shortened by 5 bases and J by 0 bases, with 11 bases between the two germline ends. The starting material was CD4+ T cells from PBMCs cultured with HCoV-NL63 spike peptides, obtained before COVID-19 vaccination. The sequence derives from a human donor who received a COVID-19 vaccine. The chain has TRBV11-2 and TRBJ1-3; no firm D call. CDR3: CASSLQAYSGNTIYF. Written as DNA, the CDR3 is TGTGCCAGCAGCCTCCAGGCCTACTCTGGAAACACCATATATTTT. The entire variable domain, with the rest obtained from reference TRBV11-2 and TRBJ1-3, is as follows: EAGVAQSPRYKIIEKRQSVAFWCNPISGHATLYWYQQILGQGPKLLIQFQNNGVVDDSQLPKDRFSAERLKGVDSTLKIQPAKLEDSAVYLCASSLQAYSGNTIYFGEGSWLTVV.